The sequence of this TCR beta chain was determined in a study of blood T cell repertoires in COVID-19. Generated by immunoSEQ multiplex PCR, the TCRdb table keeps only in-frame clones and is missing some. The data contain a few hundred thousand clones, 65% to 90% of them singletons. Germline CDR1 SGHRS, CDR2 YFSETQ. The CDR3 is 15 residues long. Trimming cost V 0 bases and J 0 bases, with 7 bases left between them. Sequencing used PBMCs or T cells enriched from blood (not recorded which). J is TRBJ1-3 and V is TRBV5-1; D is uncertain. The source is a woman aged 18 to 35 who had recovered from COVID-19. CDR3 bases: TGCGCCAGCAGCTTGGTCGGAGACTCTGGAAACACCATATATTTT. Translating it yields CASSLVGDSGNTIYF.